This T cell receptor (beta chain) was recorded in a study of cytomegalovirus exposure and HLA in healthy donors. Germline loops: CDR1 MDHEN, CDR2 SYDVKM. V shed 5 bases and J shed 4 bases, with 6 bases lying between them. CDR3 size: 11 residues. The primer mix had 60 Vbeta and 13 Jbeta primers. In the authors' methods: A later analysis tallied some 80 million unique TCR beta chains, some 10 million of them shared. Clones were read by immunoSEQ multiplex PCR, and TCRdb kept only the in-frame ones, dropping some. V and J calls and clone size are as listed in that table; D and trimming were resolved from the DNA. The sample contains 180,000 or so clones, approximately 79% of which appear only once. The donors, nominally healthy at sampling, likely had unrecorded immune exposures. A remark on this clone: The target antigen is unknown.

Points from the study as a whole: Altogether, 150 to 200 TCR beta chains were recorded as cytomegalovirus-associated. Of the V segments, some could not be distinguished, including TRBV6-2 and TRBV6-3, and were excluded.

J is TRBJ2-7 and V is TRBV28; the D gene is possibly TRBD1 (5 bases). This TCR was recovered from a man aged 50-59 years in good health and CMV-seropositive. The sequencing input was PBMCs. Written as DNA, the CDR3 is TGTGCCAGCAGTAGGGGTTACGAGCAGTACGTC. Translated: CASSRGYEQYV.